This T cell receptor beta chain was identified in a study of blood T cell repertoires in COVID-19. Some clones are missing from TCRdb's copy, which holds only in-frame ones; the method was immunoSEQ multiplex PCR. The table records about 130,000 clones, roughly four fifths of them present only once. Germline CDR1 SGDLS, CDR2 YYNGEE. V was pared by 4 bases and J by 2 bases, with 8 bases of the junction left unmatched. The CDR3 length is 15 residues. The specimen sequenced was PBMCs or T cells enriched from blood (not recorded which). The chain couples TRBV9 to TRBJ1-2; 7 nucleotides line up with TRBD1. This sequence was found in a man younger than 40 who had recovered from COVID-19. The CDR3 here is CASSPGTATNYGYTF. The DNA of the CDR3 is TGTGCCAGCAGCCCTGGGACAGCAACCAACTATGGCTACACCTTC.